This TCR beta chain was sequenced in a study of regulatory T cells in long-lasting Graves disease. Combining iRepertoire HTBI primers with Arm-PCR of CDR3 regions, the authors built TCR beta libraries. TCRdb re-called the multiplex PCR reads with MiXCR, one entry per CDR3 protein. This sample has 400,000 to 550,000 distinct CDR3 sequences, with around 14% found just once. Noted time point: newly diagnosed GD, antithyroid drugs for less than 3 months. Extracted PBMC RNA gave rise to the TCR library. Study-wide results and caveats: With persistent disease, TRBV28, TRBJ1-2 and TRBJ2-5 were the favored segments.

Germline values: CDR1 SGHDN, CDR2 FVKESK. The CDR3 consists of 15 residues. Germline trimming cut 1 base from V and 4 bases from J; bases unmatched to any gene: 5. Concerning this clonotype itself: Its antigen is as yet unknown.

These data were also reused for a study on T cells in Graves' hyperthyroidism and ophthalmopathy. As that report states: The study defined stable Graves' hyperthyroidism as no ophthalmopathy progression within 18 months. The study left out patients who had uncontrolled infection, other autoimmune disease, pregnancy or lactation. The HTBI primer set was used in a first-round RT-PCR of the TCR CDR3.

The TCR originated in a woman in her twenties or thirties with Graves disease. The chain is built from TRBV14 and TRBJ2-5, with 8 bases lining up with TRBD2. The material was peripheral blood mononuclear cells (PBMCs), obtained at new diagnosis, from a patient treated with antithyroid drugs. Here the CDR3 reads CASSQVTRGGETQYF. The CDR3 region has the DNA TGTGCCAGCAGCCAAGTCACCCGGGGGGGAGAGACCCAGTACTTC.